The clone carrying this T cell receptor (beta chain) came up a few times. This entry belongs to a study of blood T cells in healthy people across ages. The authors ran a second PCR of roughly 7 to 11 cycles using a sample-barcoded 5' primer and a J-beta primer mix. In TCRdb, the 5' RACE reads were re-called with MiXCR into one record per CDR3 protein. Of about 1.1 million distinct CDR3 sequences listed, 35% to 40% are singletons. V lost 5 bases, J lost 0 bases, and 14 bases lay in between. The CDR3 is 16 amino acids. The germline V gene encodes CDR1 MNHEY and CDR2 SVGEGT. Sample: blood. The clonotype originates from a man between 18 and 29 years old in good health. This chain uses TRBV6-2 or TRBV6-3 with TRBJ2-1, with a tentative D call TRBD2 (5 bases). The CDR3 region has the DNA TGTGCCAGCAGTCCAAGAAAGCGGACCTCCTACAATGAGCAGTTCTTC. Translation: CASSPRKRTSYNEQFF.